These 14 T cell receptor beta chains came from one sample sequenced in a study of CD8 T cells in Susac syndrome. An amount of RNA that ranged from roughly 0.45 to 1 ug was reverse transcribed with random hexamers. TCRdb recomputed calls from the immunoSEQ multiplex PCR reads with MiXCR, one row per CDR3 protein. Found here are hundreds of thousands of distinct CDR3 sequences, around 95% of them singletons; the top ten hold 0.082%. The sample consisted of CD4+ T cells from PBMCs. All receptors derive from a human donor with multiple sclerosis.

The chain combines TRBV18 with TRBJ2-7; D may be TRBD1 or TRBD2 (5 bases each). Trimming cost V 2 bases and J 6 bases, with 5 bases left between them. Germline V gene data show CDR1 as KGHSH and CDR2 as LQKENI. The CDR3 is 11 amino acids. DNA of the CDR3: TGTGCCAGCTCACCAGGGACCGAGCAGTACGTC. The encoded protein is CASSPGTEQYV.

The V gene is TRBV29-1, the J gene TRBJ2-1; no reliable D call. Trimming took 7 bases from V and 8 from J, leaving 18 bases between them. Germline V gene lookup returns CDR1 SQVTM and CDR2 ANQGSEA. This CDR3 has 13 amino acids. The CDR3 DNA reads TGCAGCGCGTCGGTCCTCTCTCTGGATGAGCAGTTCTTC. Translated: CSASVLSLDEQFF.

The chain joins TRBV20-1 to TRBJ1-1; tentatively, D is TRBD1 (5 bases). The CDR3 runs to 13 residues. Germline values: CDR1 DFQATT, CDR2 SNEGSKA (reference sequence). Trimming removed 5 bases at V and 2 bases at J, with 12 bases between. This chain's CDR3 is CSAWGPGNTEAFF. The CDR3 DNA is TGCAGTGCTTGGGGACCGGGAAACACTGAAGCTTTCTTT.

V usage is TRBV29-1 and J usage is TRBJ2-1; a weak D match, TRBD1 (5 bases). Trimming left V 6 bases short and J 5 bases short, with 8 bases between. CDR3 size: 11 residues. Germline V gives CDR1 SQVTM, CDR2 ANQGSEA. The DNA for the CDR3 is TGCAGCGTGGACAAGCACAATGAGCAGTTCTTC. Protein sequence: CSVDKHNEQFF.

This clonotype was found once. V gene TRBV19 combines with J gene TRBJ2-5, with D unclear. V lost 6 bases to trimming and J lost 1 base, with 9 bases between them. The CDR3 length is 13 residues. CDR1 is LNHDA, CDR2 SQIVND, per germline (reference sequence). CDR3 region: CASSSTVQETQYF. The DNA for the CDR3 is TGTGCCAGTAGCTCGACGGTCCAAGAGACCCAGTACTTC.

CDR3 residues: CASSRASGGAETQYF. In nucleotides, the CDR3 is TGTGCCAGCAGCCGAGCTAGCGGGGGGGCCGAGACCCAGTACTTC. The chain employs TRBV7-3 and TRBJ2-5; TRBD2 matches at 12 bases. The V gene end was trimmed by 5 bases and the J gene end by 5 bases; junction bases not matched to a gene: 6. Looked up from germline, CDR1 is SGHTA and CDR2 is FQGTGA. The CDR3 spans 15 residues.

V usage is TRBV9 and J usage is TRBJ2-2; the D call may be TRBD1 or TRBD2 (5 bases each). V gave up 5 bases and J gave up 4 bases, with 12 bases separating them. Germline values: CDR1 SGDLS, CDR2 YYNGEE. CDR3 length: 14 residues. The CDR3 region has the DNA TGTGCCAGCAGGGTCGAGGGGAGCACCGGGGAGCTGTTTTTT. The encoded protein is CASRVEGSTGELFF.

This sequence joins TRBV12-3 or TRBV12-4 and TRBJ1-2; no clear D gene. The ends were cut back, 5 bases at V and 9 bases at J, with 13 bases in the middle. This CDR3 comprises 12 residues. In nucleotides, the CDR3 is TGTGCCAGCAGTGGGTCAGCTATCCGCTACACCTTC. It codes for CASSGSAIRYTF.

This clonotype was found once. The chain employs TRBV14 and TRBJ2-1; tentative D call: TRBD1 (6 bases). The V gene's germline CDR1 is SGHDN and CDR2 FVKESK. CDR3 size: 14 residues. Trimming took 0 bases from V and 10 from J, leaving 13 bases between them. CDR3 residues: CASSQDRYRDEQFF. The CDR3 DNA is TGTGCCAGCAGCCAAGACCGTTACAGGGACGAGCAGTTCTTC.

The chain couples TRBV7-3 to TRBJ1-6; perhaps TRBD1 as D (5 bases). V was cut by 5 bases and J by 8 bases, with 19 bases left in between. This CDR3 is built from 16 residues. The germline CDR1 and CDR2 sequences are SGHTA and FQGTGA. The CDR3 protein is CASSPTGRTGDSPLHF. CDR3 in DNA: TGTGCCAGCAGCCCAACCGGGCGGACGGGGGATTCACCCCTCCACTTT.

The J gene is TRBJ2-7, the V gene TRBV20-1; D possibly corresponds to TRBD1 (6 bases). Germline loops: CDR1 DFQATT, CDR2 SNEGSKA (reference sequence). V gave up 1 base and J gave up 4 bases, with 17 bases separating them. This CDR3 comprises 15 residues. CDR3: CSARGPGRGEYEQYF. The CDR3 DNA reads TGCAGTGCTAGAGGTCCTGGCAGGGGAGAGTACGAGCAGTACTTC.

V and J are TRBV7-2 and TRBJ2-5; unclear D gene. Germline V gene sequence: CDR1 SGHTA, CDR2 FQGNSA. CDR3 length: 11 amino acids. V lost 6 bases to trimming and J lost 5 bases, with 7 bases between them. The DNA for the CDR3 is TGTGCCAGCAGTTTCCACGAGACCCAGTACTTC. Amino acids: CASSFHETQYF.

This chain uses TRBV5-1 with TRBJ2-2, with D possibly matching TRBD1 (6 bases). This CDR3 spans 19 amino acids. Germline V gene sequence: CDR1 SGHRS, CDR2 YFSETQ. The germline V and J ends were trimmed by 1 base and 0 bases, with 19 bases remaining between them. The CDR3 bases are TGCGCCAGCAGCTTGTTCCGTCAGGGGAGAACCTCGAACACCGGGGAGCTGTTTTTT. Translation gives CASSLFRQGRTSNTGELFF.

The chain is built from TRBV2 and TRBJ2-7; D may correspond to TRBD1 or TRBD2 (5 bases each). This CDR3 region has 14 residues. Trimming removed 3 bases at V and 0 bases at J, with 9 bases between. Germline V lookup: CDR1 SNHLY, CDR2 FYNNEI. The DNA for the CDR3 is TGTGCCAGCAGTGACCAGGGAGTCTCCTACGAGCAGTACGTC. Its protein is CASSDQGVSYEQYV.